Presented here are 27 T cell receptor beta chains from one specimen sequenced in a study of blood T cells in healthy people across ages. For the second PCR, which ran for 7 to 11 cycles, a sample-barcoded 5' primer and a J-beta primer mix were used. Each CDR3 protein gets one entry after TCRdb re-called the 5' RACE reads with MiXCR. The sample lists over a million distinct CDR3 sequences; approximately 40% were seen once. The sequenced sample was blood. The origin of the receptors is a woman between 18 and 29 years old in good health.

The chain combines TRBV4-1 with TRBJ1-1; D gene ambiguous. CDR3 length: 15 residues. Germline V gene data show CDR1 as MGHRA and CDR2 as YSYEKL. With 0 bases removed from V and 4 bases from J, the gap between germline ends came to 12 bases. The CDR3 sequence: CASSQDIRQSTEAFF. The CDR3 DNA follows: TGCGCCAGCAGCCAAGACATAAGGCAGTCCACTGAAGCTTTCTTT.

This clonotype turned up a few times. The chain links TRBV12-3 or TRBV12-4 to TRBJ1-5; tentatively, D is TRBD1 (6 bases). V shed 6 bases and J shed 4 bases, with 19 bases lying between them. The CDR3 has 16 amino acids. CDR3 sequence reads: CASSPTRAGVNQPQHF. Here the CDR3 DNA reads TGTGCCAGCAGCCCGACGCGTGCAGGGGTGAATCAGCCCCAGCATTTT.

The table lists this clonotype with a few counts. The J gene is TRBJ2-5, the V gene TRBV6-6, with D tentatively TRBD1 (6 bases). Per germline, CDR1 MNHNY and CDR2 SVGAGI (reference sequence). The V end lost 0 bases, the J end lost 0 bases, and 11 bases lay between the germline ends. This CDR3 comprises 16 residues. The CDR3 sequence: CASSYSPTGYQETQYF. Here the CDR3 DNA reads TGTGCCAGCAGTTACTCGCCGACAGGCTACCAAGAGACCCAGTACTTC.

This chain connects TRBV4-3 to TRBJ2-2, with unresolved D. Trimming pared 0 bases from V and 7 bases from J, leaving 9 bases between. CDR3 length equals 14 residues. Looked up from germline, CDR1 is LGHNA and CDR2 is YSLEER. The CDR3: CASSQDRGGGELFF. CDR3 DNA: TGCGCCAGCAGCCAAGATCGCGGCGGCGGGGAGCTGTTTTTT.

This clonotype has only a few counts. The rearrangement joins TRBV7-8 to TRBJ2-7; D might be TRBD2 (6 bases). The J call may be faulty, since TRBJ2-5 better matches the DNA end. The CDR3 length is 18 residues. Germline V CDR1 and CDR2: SGHVS, FQNEAQ. The CDR3 loop is CASSPKKWWEVQGQTQYF. The DNA of the CDR3 is TGTGCCAGCAGCCCCAAAAAATGGTGGGAGGTCCAGGGACAGACCCAGTACTTC.

This rearrangement joins TRBV29-1 to TRBJ2-3, with 8 nucleotides matching TRBD2. The germline V gene encodes CDR1 SQVTM and CDR2 ANQGSEA. Trimming at V came to 0 bases and at J to 7 bases, leaving 9 bases not matched to a gene. This CDR3 contains 15 residues. CDR3 residues: CSVEDLAGGRNTQYF. The CDR3 nucleotides read TGCAGCGTTGAAGATTTGGCGGGGGGCCGAAATACGCAGTATTTT.

The chain is built from TRBV6-1 and TRBJ2-5; 9 bases map to TRBD1. There are 15 residues in the CDR3. Per the germline V gene, CDR1 is MNHNS and CDR2 is SASEGT. Germline trimming cut 2 bases from V and 11 bases from J; bases unmatched to any gene: 12. In DNA form, the CDR3 reads TGTGCCAGCAGTGAACGGACAGGGGCGTCGAATGAGCAGTACTTC. Its protein product is CASSERTGASNEQYF.

This clonotype was detected a few times. The V and J genes are TRBV20-1 and TRBJ2-1, with 8 bases matching TRBD2. The ends lost 0 bases at V and 7 bases at J; junction bases unmatched: 5. The CDR3 has 14 amino acids. Germline V gene sequence: CDR1 DFQATT, CDR2 SNEGSKA (reference sequence). Here the CDR3 DNA reads TGCAGTGCTAGAGAGGGAGCGGGGGTTAATGAGCAGTTCTTC. This encodes CSAREGAGVNEQFF.

J is TRBJ2-2 and V is TRBV12-3 or TRBV12-4, with D perhaps being TRBD1 or TRBD2 (6 bases each). V dropped 5 bases and J dropped 6 bases, with 13 bases sitting between them. The CDR3 is made up of 14 amino acids. CDR3 sequence (DNA): TGTGCCAGCAGTCAGGATGGGGGGCCCGGGGAGCTGTTTTTT. This codes for CASSQDGGPGELFF.

This clonotype has more than one count but fewer than ten. V and J are TRBV10-3 and TRBJ2-3; no clear D. The V gene's germline CDR1 is ENHRY and CDR2 SYGVKD. This CDR3 region has 12 residues. Between the trimmed V and J ends, which lost 7 bases and 6 bases, there was a span of 11 bases. DNA of the CDR3: TGTGCCATCATGTCCTCAGACGATACGCAGTATTTT. The encoded protein is CAIMSSDDTQYF.

This clonotype is a singleton in its sample. This chain connects TRBV3-1 to TRBJ2-3; TRBD2 aligns across 7 bases. The CDR3 is 15 residues long. In germline, CDR1 is LGHDT, CDR2 YNNKEL (reference sequence). V was pared by 1 base and J by 4 bases, with 5 bases of the junction left unmatched. CDR3 protein: CASSQGGGFPDTQYF. The CDR3 DNA sequence: TGTGCCAGCAGCCAAGGGGGGGGGTTCCCAGATACGCAGTATTTT.

The sample holds many counts of this clonotype. The chain carries TRBV7-2 and TRBJ2-7; no firm D call. CDR1 and CDR2 (germline): SGHTA, FQGNSA. The V and J ends lost 5 bases and 2 bases respectively, with 10 bases between them. The CDR3 extends over 13 amino acids. The CDR3 reads CASSRSSTYEQYF. CDR3 in DNA: TGTGCCAGCAGCCGGTCATCCACCTACGAGCAGTACTTC.

This clonotype was seen ten or more times. This chain uses TRBV29-1 with TRBJ2-7; D may be TRBD2 (6 bases). The CDR3 loop spans 14 amino acids. Germline V gene sequence: CDR1 SQVTM, CDR2 ANQGSEA. Between the trimmed V and J ends, which lost 4 bases and 2 bases, there was a span of 15 bases. The CDR3 coding sequence is TGCAGCGTTGCGATATGGGACTTTACCTACGAGCAGTACTTC. It specifies CSVAIWDFTYEQYF.

The V gene is TRBV3-1, the J gene TRBJ2-3; D remains unclear. Trimming pared 4 bases from V and 2 bases from J, leaving 16 bases between. The CDR3 is 16 residues long. From germline, CDR1 is LGHDT and CDR2 YNNKEL (reference sequence). The CDR3 reads CASSPRVVANTDTQYF. CDR3 in DNA: TGTGCCAGCAGCCCCCGAGTGGTGGCCAACACAGATACGCAGTATTTT.

Many counts were recorded for this clonotype. The rearrangement joins TRBV29-1 to TRBJ2-5, with D hard to call. V lost 4 bases and J 10 bases, leaving 16 bases between the germline ends. The germline V gene encodes CDR1 SQVTM and CDR2 ANQGSEA. The CDR3 length is 12 residues. DNA for the CDR3: TGCAGCGTTGGTTCGACGCAGGCGGACCAGTACTTC. Translating gives CSVGSTQADQYF.

This chain uses TRBV11-1 with TRBJ1-1; 7 nucleotides match TRBD1. Germline CDR1 and CDR2: SGHAT and FQDESV (reference sequence). The V gene end was trimmed by 5 bases and the J gene end by 0 bases; junction bases not matched to a gene: 9. The CDR3 is made up of 16 amino acids. The CDR3 DNA reads TGTGCCAGCAGCCCCCAGACAGGGATAGTGAACACTGAAGCTTTCTTT. Protein: CASSPQTGIVNTEAFF. The whole variable domain, filled in from reference TRBV11-1 and TRBJ1-1, reads EAEVAQSPRYKITEKSQAVAFWCDPISGHATLYWYRQILGQGPELLVQFQDESVVDDSQLPKDRFSAERLKGVDSTLKIQPAELGDSAMYLCASSPQTGIVNTEAFFGQGTRLTVV.

This clonotype was detected only a few times. This chain uses TRBV11-2 with TRBJ1-2, with a possible D match to TRBD1 (5 bases). Germline V gene sequence: CDR1 SGHAT, CDR2 FQNNGV. Between the trimmed V and J ends, which lost 5 bases and 8 bases, there was a span of 15 bases. The CDR3 totals 13 residues. This CDR3 reads CASSPGQAGGYTF. In DNA, the CDR3 is TGTGCCAGCAGCCCGGGGCAGGCAGGGGGCTACACCTTC.

The rearrangement uses TRBV6-5 and TRBJ2-7, with D possibly TRBD2 on 6 matching bases. There are 16 residues in the CDR3. Germline assignment: CDR1 MNHEY and CDR2 SVGAGI. Deletions cut 0 bases from V and 10 bases from J, with 22 bases between. The CDR3 region is CASSYSGAGGSPAQYF. The CDR3 nucleotides are TGTGCCAGCAGTTACTCTGGGGCAGGAGGGTCCCCCGCCCAGTACTTC.

The chain employs TRBV10-1 and TRBJ2-1; 9 nucleotides line up with TRBD2. After removal of 7 bases from V and 8 bases from J, the junction contained 15 bases not matched to a gene. CDR3 length: 16 residues. Germline CDR1 is WNHNN and CDR2 is SYGVQD (reference sequence). The CDR3 sequence: CASKVLTSGFYDEQFF. The CDR3 bases are TGCGCCAGCAAGGTCCTTACTAGCGGGTTTTACGATGAGCAGTTCTTC.

This clonotype has more than one count but fewer than ten. The J gene is TRBJ2-1, the V gene TRBV15, with D perhaps matching TRBD1 or TRBD2 (5 bases each). TRBJ2-7 matches the DNA end more closely, so the J call is doubtful. CDR3 size: 20 residues. Germline V gene lookup returns CDR1 LNHNV and CDR2 YYDKDF (reference sequence). The CDR3 nucleotides are TGTGCCACCAGCAGCGACCGGGGCACGGTTTACGACCCCTCCTACAATGAGCAGTACTTC. It yields the protein CATSSDRGTVYDPSYNEQYF.

This clonotype was seen a handful of times. This rearrangement joins TRBV5-1 to TRBJ1-1, with TRBD1 identical over 8 bases. With 4 bases clipped from V and 0 bases from J, the junction kept 2 bases outside the gene matches. The CDR3 is made up of 14 amino acids. The germline gives CDR1 SGHRS, CDR2 YFSETQ. In nucleotides, the CDR3 is TGCGCCAGCAGCGTGGACAGGGTGAACACTGAAGCTTTCTTT. Translated: CASSVDRVNTEAFF. Together with reference TRBV5-1 and TRBJ1-1, the CDR3 gives the full variable domain: KAGVTQTPRYLIKTRGQQVTLSCSPISGHRSVSWYQQTPGQGLQFLFEYFSETQRNKGNFPGRFSGRQFSNSRSEMNVSTLELGDSALYLCASSVDRVNTEAFFGQGTRLTVV.

For the CDR3, the DNA is TGCAGTGCTAGAGATGGGGCCCTACAGGGGGGCACAGATACGCAGTATTTT. Its translation is CSARDGALQGGTDTQYF. The chain links TRBV20-1 to TRBJ2-3, with 8 bases that match TRBD1. This CDR3 has 17 amino acids. V was clipped by 0 bases and J by 1 base; unmatched bases: 9. CDR1 and CDR2 from the germline V gene are DFQATT and SNEGSKA (reference sequence).

This rearrangement joins TRBV18 to TRBJ2-5; D is ambiguous. Germline V lookup: CDR1 KGHSH, CDR2 LQKENI. CDR3 size: 12 residues. Trimming pared 1 base from V and 5 bases from J, leaving 5 bases between. The CDR3 DNA follows: TGTGCCAGCTCACCACGAAAGGAGACCCAGTACTTC. Protein product: CASSPRKETQYF.

This clonotype has just a few counts. The J gene is TRBJ2-5, the V gene TRBV12-3 or TRBV12-4; 11 bases match TRBD2. V trimming: 6 bases; J trimming: 5 bases; junction bases outside the gene matches: 17. The CDR3 extends over 18 amino acids. The DNA for the CDR3 is TGTGCCAGCAGCGAAGACCAGGGACTAGCGGTGCCTTGTGAGACCCAGTACTTC. Translation: CASSEDQGLAVPCETQYF.

This clonotype appeared a few times. The rearrangement uses TRBV20-1 and TRBJ2-7; 12 nucleotides agree with TRBD2. The V gene's germline CDR1 is DFQATT and CDR2 SNEGSKA (reference sequence). The CDR3 covers 13 residues. With V trimmed by 6 bases and J by 2 bases, 2 bases remained unmatched. The CDR3 region has the DNA TGCAGTGCCACTAGCGGGGGGACCTACGAGCAGTACTTC. Its protein is CSATSGGTYEQYF.

The gene calls are TRBV9 and TRBJ2-3; TRBD2 aligns across 7 bases. CDR1 is SGDLS and CDR2 is YYNGEE in the germline V gene. V was pared by 4 bases and J by 3 bases, with 8 bases of the junction left unmatched. This CDR3 has 15 residues. The CDR3 DNA sequence: TGTGCCAGCAGCTTTGTAAGGGAGGGGACAGATACGCAGTATTTT. This sequence encodes CASSFVREGTDTQYF.

This clonotype was counted between two and nine times. The V gene is TRBV12-3 or TRBV12-4, the J gene TRBJ1-2; D gene uncertain. Trimming removed 7 bases at V and 8 bases at J, with 17 bases between. CDR3 length equals 13 residues. As DNA, the CDR3 is TGTGCCAGCACCGACGGAGGGATATACGGCTACACCTTC. Its protein product is CASTDGGIYGYTF.